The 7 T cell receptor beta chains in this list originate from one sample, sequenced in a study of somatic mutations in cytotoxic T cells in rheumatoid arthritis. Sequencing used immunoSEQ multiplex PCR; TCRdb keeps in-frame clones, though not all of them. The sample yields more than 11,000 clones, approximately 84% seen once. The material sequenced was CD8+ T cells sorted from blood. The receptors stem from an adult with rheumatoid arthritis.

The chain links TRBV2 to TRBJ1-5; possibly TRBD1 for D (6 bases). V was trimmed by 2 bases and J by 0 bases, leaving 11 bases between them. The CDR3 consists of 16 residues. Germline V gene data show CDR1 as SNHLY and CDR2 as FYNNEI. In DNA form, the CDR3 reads TGTGCCAGCAGTGAATGGACAGACGATAGCAATCAGCCCCAGCATTTT. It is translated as CASSEWTDDSNQPQHF.

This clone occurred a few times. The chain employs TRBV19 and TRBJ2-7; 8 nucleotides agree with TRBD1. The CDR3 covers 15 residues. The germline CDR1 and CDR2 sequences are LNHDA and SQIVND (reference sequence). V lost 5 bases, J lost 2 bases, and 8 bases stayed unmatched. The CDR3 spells CASSLAPGQAYEQYF. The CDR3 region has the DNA TGTGCCAGTAGTCTCGCCCCGGGACAGGCCTACGAGCAGTACTTC.

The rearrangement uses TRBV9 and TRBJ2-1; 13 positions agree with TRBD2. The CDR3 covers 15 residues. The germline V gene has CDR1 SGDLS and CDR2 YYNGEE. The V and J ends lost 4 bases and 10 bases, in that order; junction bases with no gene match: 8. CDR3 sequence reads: CASSHRTSGGDEQFF. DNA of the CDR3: TGTGCCAGCAGCCACCGGACTAGCGGGGGAGACGAGCAGTTCTTC.

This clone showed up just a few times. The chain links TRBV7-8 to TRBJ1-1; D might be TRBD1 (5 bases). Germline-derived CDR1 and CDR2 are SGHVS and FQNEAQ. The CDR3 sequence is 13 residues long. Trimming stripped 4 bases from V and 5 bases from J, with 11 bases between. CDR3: CASSSGGRTEAFF. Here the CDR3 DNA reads TGTGCCAGCAGCTCGGGGGGTCGAACTGAAGCTTTCTTT.

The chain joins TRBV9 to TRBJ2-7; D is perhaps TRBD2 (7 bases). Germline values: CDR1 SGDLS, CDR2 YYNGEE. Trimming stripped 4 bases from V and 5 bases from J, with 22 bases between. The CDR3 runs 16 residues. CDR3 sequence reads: CASSRPLGGGSDEQYF. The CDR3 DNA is TGTGCCAGCAGCCGCCCTCTGGGGGGGGGCTCAGACGAGCAGTACTTC.

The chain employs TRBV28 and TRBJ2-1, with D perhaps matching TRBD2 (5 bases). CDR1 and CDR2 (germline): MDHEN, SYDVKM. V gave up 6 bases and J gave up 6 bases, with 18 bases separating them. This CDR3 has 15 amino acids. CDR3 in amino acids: CASSFGGSAGNEQFF. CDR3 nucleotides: TGTGCCAGCAGCTTTGGTGGGAGCGCTGGCAATGAGCAGTTCTTC.

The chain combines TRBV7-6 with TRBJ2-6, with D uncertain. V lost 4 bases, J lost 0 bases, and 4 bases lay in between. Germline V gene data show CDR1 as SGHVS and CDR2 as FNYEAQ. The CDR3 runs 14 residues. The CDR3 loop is CASSSISGANVLTF. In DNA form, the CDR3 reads TGTGCCAGCAGCTCCATCTCTGGGGCCAACGTCCTGACTTTC.